This TCR beta chain was retrieved from a study of Graves' ophthalmopathy and Graves' hyperthyroidism. Overall study findings and caveats: The model achieved about 64% sensitivity and 72% to 85% specificity for ophthalmopathy progression. Ophthalmopathy could be told apart from stable hyperthyroidism by a 13-signature model (about 88% sensitivity, approximately 81% specificity). Blood also contained most of the expanded thyroid clonotypes above 0.001 frequency.

The CDR3 consists of 8 residues. The germline V gene has CDR1 SGDLS and CDR2 YYNGEE. This clonotype was recorded many times. Its antigen is undetermined. One end of the junction does not line up with germline, which may come from a read error. RNA served as the template for amplifying TCR beta CDR3 regions. Following a first-round RT-PCR that used HTBI primers, a second-round multiplex PCR was carried out. TCRdb re-called the multiplex PCR reads through MiXCR, storing one row per CDR3 protein. The sample lists 1 million to 1.3 million distinct CDR3 sequences; around a third were seen once. Thyroid ultrasound, orbital computed tomography, TRAb, serum thyroxine and clinical symptoms formed the basis of diagnosis.

The rearrangement links TRBV9 to TRBJ1-6, with D uncertain. Material: peripheral blood or thyroid tissue (not recorded which). The origin of this receptor is an adult man with Graves' hyperthyroidism. CDR3 bases: TGTGCCAGCAGCCCCTCTCTCTTT. It specifies CASSPSLF.